The present T cell receptor beta chain was sequenced within a study of T cell changes during pregnancy in multiple sclerosis. TCRdb's copy holds only in-frame clones and misses some; the assay was immunoSEQ multiplex PCR. The sample lists about 75,000 clones, roughly 90% occurring once. The germline V gene has CDR1 MNHEY and CDR2 SMNVEV (reference sequence). The CDR3 is 13 amino acids. V lost 7 bases and J lost 0; bases outside the gene matches: 3. This clonotype originated in a female donor in good health, enrolled as a control in a pregnancy study. The rearrangement uses TRBV27 and TRBJ2-7; 7 bases match TRBD1. The specimen comprised peripheral blood, sampled in the first trimester of pregnancy. The CDR3 is CASTRQGSYEQYF. The CDR3 DNA reads TGTGCCAGCACTAGACAGGGCTCCTACGAGCAGTACTTC.